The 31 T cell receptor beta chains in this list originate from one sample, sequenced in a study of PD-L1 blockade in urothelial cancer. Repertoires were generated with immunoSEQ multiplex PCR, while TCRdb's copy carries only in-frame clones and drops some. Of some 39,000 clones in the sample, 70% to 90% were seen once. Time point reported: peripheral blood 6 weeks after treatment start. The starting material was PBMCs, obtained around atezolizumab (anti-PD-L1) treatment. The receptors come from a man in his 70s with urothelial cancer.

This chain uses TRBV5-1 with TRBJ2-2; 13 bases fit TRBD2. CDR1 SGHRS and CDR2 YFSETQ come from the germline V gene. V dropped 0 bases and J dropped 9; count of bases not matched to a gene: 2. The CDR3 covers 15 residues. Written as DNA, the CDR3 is TGCGCCAGCAGCTTGGGACTAGCGGGGGGTCGGGAGCTGTTTTTT. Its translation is CASSLGLAGGRELFF.

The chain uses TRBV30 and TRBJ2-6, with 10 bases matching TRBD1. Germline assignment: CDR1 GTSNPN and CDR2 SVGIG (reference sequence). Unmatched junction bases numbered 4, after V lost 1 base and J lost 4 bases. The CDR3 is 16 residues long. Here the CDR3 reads CAWSATGGAGANVLTF. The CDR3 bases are TGTGCCTGGAGTGCGACAGGGGGCGCCGGGGCCAACGTCCTGACTTTC.

The CDR3 DNA is TGTGCCAGCAGTCCCGACAGGGGGCAGAGCAATCAGCCCCAGCATTTT. Residues: CASSPDRGQSNQPQHF. The rearrangement links TRBV28 to TRBJ1-5, with 10 bases that match TRBD1. The CDR3 has 16 amino acids. J was trimmed by 1 base and V by 5 bases; bases with no gene match: 5. Germline loops: CDR1 MDHEN, CDR2 SYDVKM.

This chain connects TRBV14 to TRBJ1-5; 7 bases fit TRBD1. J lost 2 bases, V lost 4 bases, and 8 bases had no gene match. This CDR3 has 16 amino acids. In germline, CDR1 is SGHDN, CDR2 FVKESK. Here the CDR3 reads CASSRGTGDGNQPQHF. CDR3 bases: TGTGCCAGCAGCCGAGGCACAGGGGACGGCAATCAGCCCCAGCATTTT.

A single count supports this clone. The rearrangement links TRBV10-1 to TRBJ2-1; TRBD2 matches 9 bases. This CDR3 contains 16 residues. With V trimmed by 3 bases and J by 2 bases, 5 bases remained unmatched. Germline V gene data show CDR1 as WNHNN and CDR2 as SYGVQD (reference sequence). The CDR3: CASSDASGNTYNEQFF. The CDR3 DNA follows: TGCGCCAGCAGTGACGCTAGCGGGAACACCTACAATGAGCAGTTCTTC.

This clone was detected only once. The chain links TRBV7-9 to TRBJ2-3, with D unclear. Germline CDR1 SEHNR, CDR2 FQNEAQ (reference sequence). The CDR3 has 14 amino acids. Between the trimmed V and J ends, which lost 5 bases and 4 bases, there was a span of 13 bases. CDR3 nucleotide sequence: TGTGCCAGCAGCCCTGTTATAGGAGCAGATACGCAGTATTTT. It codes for CASSPVIGADTQYF.

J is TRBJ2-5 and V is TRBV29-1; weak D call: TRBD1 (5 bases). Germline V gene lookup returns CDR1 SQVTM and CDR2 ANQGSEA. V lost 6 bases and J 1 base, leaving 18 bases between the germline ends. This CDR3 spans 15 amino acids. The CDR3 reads CSVEIQGLTQETQYF. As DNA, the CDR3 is TGCAGCGTCGAGATCCAGGGCTTAACCCAAGAGACCCAGTACTTC.

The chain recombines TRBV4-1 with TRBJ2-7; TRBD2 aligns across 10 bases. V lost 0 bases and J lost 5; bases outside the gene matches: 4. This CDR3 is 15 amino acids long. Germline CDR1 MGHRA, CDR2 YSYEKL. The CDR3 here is CASSQDGLAGDEQYF. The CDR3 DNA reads TGCGCCAGCAGCCAAGATGGGCTAGCGGGAGACGAGCAGTACTTC.

The CDR3: CSVEKGAGNTDTQYF. The CDR3 nucleotides are TGCAGCGTTGAAAAAGGGGCGGGAAACACAGATACGCAGTATTTT. V usage is TRBV29-1 and J usage is TRBJ2-3; weak D call: TRBD2 (6 bases). The CDR3 is made up of 15 amino acids. Germline assignment: CDR1 SQVTM and CDR2 ANQGSEA. V was clipped by 2 bases and J by 2 bases, with 14 bases between them.

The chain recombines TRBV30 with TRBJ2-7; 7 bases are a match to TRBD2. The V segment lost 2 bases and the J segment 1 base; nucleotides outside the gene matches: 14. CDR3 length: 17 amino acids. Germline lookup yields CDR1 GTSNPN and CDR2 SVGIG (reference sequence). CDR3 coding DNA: TGTGCCTGGAGTCGCCTCGGACTAGATATTAGGTCCTACGAGCAGTACTTC. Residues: CAWSRLGLDIRSYEQYF.

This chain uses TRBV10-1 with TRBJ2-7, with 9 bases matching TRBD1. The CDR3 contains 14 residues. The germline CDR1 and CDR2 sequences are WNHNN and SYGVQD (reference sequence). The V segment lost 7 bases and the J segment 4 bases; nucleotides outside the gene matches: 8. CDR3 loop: CASNDGQGTYEQYF. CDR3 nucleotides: TGCGCCAGCAATGACGGACAGGGGACGTACGAGCAGTACTTC.

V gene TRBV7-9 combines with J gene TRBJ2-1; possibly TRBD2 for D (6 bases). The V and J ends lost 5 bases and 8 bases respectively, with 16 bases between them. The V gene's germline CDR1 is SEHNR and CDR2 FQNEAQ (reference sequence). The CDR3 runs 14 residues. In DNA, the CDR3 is TGTGCCAGCAGCCGACTAGATGGGTGGTATGAGCAGTTCTTC. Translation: CASSRLDGWYEQFF.

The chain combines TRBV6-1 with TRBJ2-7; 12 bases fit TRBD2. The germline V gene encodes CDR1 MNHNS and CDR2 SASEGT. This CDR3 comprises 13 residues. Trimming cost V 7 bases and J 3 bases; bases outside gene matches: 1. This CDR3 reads CASTTSGSYEQYF. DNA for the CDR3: TGTGCCAGCACGACTAGCGGGAGCTACGAGCAGTACTTC.

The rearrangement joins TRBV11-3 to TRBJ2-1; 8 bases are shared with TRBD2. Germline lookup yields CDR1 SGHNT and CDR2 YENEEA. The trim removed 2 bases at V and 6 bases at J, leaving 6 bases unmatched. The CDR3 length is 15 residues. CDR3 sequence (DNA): TGTGCCAGCAGCTTATTCAGCGGGAGATTCAATGAGCAGTTCTTC. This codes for CASSLFSGRFNEQFF.

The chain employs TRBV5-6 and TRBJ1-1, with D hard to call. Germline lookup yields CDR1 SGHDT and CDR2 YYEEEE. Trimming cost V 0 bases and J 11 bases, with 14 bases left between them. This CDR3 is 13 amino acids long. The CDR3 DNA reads TGTGCCAGCAGCTTGGAGGCAGGAGGTTGGGCTTTCTTT. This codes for CASSLEAGGWAFF.

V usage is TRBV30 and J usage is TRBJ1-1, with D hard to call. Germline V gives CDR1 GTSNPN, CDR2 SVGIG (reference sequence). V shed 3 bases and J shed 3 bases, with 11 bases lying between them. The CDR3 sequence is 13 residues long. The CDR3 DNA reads TGTGCCTGGAGCCGAAATTCGGACACTGAAGCTTTCTTT. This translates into CAWSRNSDTEAFF.

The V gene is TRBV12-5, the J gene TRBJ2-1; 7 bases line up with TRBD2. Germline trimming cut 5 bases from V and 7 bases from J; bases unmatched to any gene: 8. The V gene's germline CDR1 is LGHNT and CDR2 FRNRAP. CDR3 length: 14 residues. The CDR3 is CASGIGGSVNEQFF. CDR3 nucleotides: TGTGCTAGTGGTATCGGCGGGAGTGTGAATGAGCAGTTCTTC.

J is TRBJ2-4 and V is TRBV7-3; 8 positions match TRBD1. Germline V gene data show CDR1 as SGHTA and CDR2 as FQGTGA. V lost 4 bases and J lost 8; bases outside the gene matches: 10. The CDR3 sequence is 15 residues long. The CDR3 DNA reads TGTGCCAGCAGCTCCACTGGACAGGGCTGGGACATTCAGTACTTC. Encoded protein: CASSSTGQGWDIQYF.

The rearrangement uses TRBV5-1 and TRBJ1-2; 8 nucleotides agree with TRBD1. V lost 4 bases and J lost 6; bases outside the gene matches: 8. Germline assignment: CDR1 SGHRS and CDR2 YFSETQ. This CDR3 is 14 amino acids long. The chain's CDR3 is CASSLTDRDDGYTF. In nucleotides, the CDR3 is TGCGCCAGCAGCCTAACGGACAGGGATGATGGCTACACCTTC.

CDR3 sequence reads: CAIPKGGRALHEQYF. The CDR3 coding sequence is TGTGCCATCCCGAAGGGCGGGAGGGCCCTCCACGAGCAGTACTTC. The chain couples TRBV7-9 to TRBJ2-7, with 9 bases fitting TRBD2. After removal of 10 bases from V and 5 bases from J, the junction contained 15 bases not matched to a gene. CDR1 is SEHNR and CDR2 is FQNEAQ in the germline V gene (reference sequence). The CDR3 runs 15 residues.

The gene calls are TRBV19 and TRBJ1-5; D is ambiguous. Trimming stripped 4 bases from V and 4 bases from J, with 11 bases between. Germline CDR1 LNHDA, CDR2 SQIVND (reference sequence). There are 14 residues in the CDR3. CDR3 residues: CASSRTVRNQPQHF. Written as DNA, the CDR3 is TGTGCCAGTAGTAGAACAGTTCGGAATCAGCCCCAGCATTTT.

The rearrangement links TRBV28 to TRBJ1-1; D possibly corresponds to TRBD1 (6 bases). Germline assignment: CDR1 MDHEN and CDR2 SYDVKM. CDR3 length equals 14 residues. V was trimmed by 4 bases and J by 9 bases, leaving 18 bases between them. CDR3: CASSSGGEGQKAFF. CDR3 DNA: TGTGCCAGCAGTTCGGGGGGGGAGGGACAAAAAGCTTTCTTT.

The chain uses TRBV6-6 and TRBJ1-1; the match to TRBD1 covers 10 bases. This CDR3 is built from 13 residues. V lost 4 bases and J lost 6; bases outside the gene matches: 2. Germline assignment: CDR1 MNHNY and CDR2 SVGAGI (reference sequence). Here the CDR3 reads CASSFGQGAEAFF. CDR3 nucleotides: TGTGCCAGCAGTTTCGGACAGGGGGCTGAAGCTTTCTTT.

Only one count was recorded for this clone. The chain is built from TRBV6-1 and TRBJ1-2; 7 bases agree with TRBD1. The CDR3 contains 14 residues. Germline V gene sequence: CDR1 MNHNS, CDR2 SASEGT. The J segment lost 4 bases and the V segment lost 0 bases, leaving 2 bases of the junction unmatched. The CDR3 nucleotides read TGTGCCAGCAGTGAAGCGGCAGGGGGCTATGGCTACACCTTC. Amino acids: CASSEAAGGYGYTF.

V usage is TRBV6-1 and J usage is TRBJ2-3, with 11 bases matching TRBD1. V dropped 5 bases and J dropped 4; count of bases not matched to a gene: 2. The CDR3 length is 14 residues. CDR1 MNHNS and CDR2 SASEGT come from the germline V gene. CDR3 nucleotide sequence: TGTGCCAGCAGTCGGGGACAGGGGGCAGATACGCAGTATTTT. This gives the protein CASSRGQGADTQYF.

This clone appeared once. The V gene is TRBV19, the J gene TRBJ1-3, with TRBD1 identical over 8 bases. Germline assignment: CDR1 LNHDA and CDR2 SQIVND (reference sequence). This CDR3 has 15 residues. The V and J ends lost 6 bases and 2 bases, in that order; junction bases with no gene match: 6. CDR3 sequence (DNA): TGTGCCAGTAGGGGACAGGCTCCTCCTGGAAACACCATATATTTT. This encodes CASRGQAPPGNTIYF.

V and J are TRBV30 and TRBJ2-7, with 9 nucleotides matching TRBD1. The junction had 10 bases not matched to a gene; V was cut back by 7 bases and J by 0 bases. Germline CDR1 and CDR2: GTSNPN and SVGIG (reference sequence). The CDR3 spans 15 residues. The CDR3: CAYRKGTGYSYEQYF. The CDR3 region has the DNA TGTGCCTACAGAAAAGGGACAGGGTACTCCTACGAGCAGTACTTC.

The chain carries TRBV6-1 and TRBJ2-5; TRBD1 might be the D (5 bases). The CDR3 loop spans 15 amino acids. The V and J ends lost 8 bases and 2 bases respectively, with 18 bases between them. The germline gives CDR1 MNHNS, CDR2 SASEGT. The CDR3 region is CASLGRGRLQETQYF. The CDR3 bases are TGTGCCAGCTTGGGAAGGGGAAGATTGCAAGAGACCCAGTACTTC.

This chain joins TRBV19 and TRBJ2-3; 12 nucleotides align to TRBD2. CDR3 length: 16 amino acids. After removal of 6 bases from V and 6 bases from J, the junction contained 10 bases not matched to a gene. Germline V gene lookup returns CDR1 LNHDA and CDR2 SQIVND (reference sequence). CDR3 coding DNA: TGTGCCAGTAGAGGGCAGGGACTAGCGGGTGGTGATACGCAGTATTTT. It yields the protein CASRGQGLAGGDTQYF.

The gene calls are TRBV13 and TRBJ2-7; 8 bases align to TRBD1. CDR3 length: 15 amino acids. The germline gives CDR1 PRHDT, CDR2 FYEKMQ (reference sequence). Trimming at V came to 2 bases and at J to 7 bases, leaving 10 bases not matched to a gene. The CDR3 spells CASSLLTGGLEEQYF. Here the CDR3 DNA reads TGTGCCAGCAGCTTACTCACAGGGGGTTTGGAAGAGCAGTACTTC. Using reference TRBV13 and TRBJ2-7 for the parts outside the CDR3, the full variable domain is AAGVIQSPRHLIKEKRETATLKCYPIPRHDTVYWYQQGPGQDPQFLISFYEKMQSDKGSIPDRFSAQQFSDYHSELNMSSLELGDSALYFCASSLLTGGLEEQYFGPGTRLTVT.

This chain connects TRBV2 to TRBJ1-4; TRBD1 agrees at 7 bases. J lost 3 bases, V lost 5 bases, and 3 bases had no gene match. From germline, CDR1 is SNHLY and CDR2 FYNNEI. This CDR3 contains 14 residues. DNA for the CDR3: TGTGCCAGCAGTTGGGACAGTTCTAATGAAAAACTGTTTTTT. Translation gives CASSWDSSNEKLFF. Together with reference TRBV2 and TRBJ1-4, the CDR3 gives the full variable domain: EPEVTQTPSHQVTQMGQEVILRCVPISNHLYFYWYRQILGQKVEFLVSFYNNEISEKSEIFDDQFSVERPDGSNFTLKIRSTKLEDSAMYFCASSWDSSNEKLFFGSGTQLSVL.